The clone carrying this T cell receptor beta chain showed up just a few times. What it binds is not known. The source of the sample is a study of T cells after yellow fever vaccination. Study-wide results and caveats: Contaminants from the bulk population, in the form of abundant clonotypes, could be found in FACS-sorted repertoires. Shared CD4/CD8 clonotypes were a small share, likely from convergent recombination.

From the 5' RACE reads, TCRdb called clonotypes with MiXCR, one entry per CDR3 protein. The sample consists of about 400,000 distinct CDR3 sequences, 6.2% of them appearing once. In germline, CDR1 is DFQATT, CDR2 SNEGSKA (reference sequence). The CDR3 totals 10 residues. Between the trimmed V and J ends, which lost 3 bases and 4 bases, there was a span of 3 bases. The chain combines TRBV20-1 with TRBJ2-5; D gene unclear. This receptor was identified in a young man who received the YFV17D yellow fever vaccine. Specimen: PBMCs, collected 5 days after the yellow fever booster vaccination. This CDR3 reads CSASIETQYF. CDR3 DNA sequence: TGCAGTGCTAGCATAGAGACCCAGTACTTC.